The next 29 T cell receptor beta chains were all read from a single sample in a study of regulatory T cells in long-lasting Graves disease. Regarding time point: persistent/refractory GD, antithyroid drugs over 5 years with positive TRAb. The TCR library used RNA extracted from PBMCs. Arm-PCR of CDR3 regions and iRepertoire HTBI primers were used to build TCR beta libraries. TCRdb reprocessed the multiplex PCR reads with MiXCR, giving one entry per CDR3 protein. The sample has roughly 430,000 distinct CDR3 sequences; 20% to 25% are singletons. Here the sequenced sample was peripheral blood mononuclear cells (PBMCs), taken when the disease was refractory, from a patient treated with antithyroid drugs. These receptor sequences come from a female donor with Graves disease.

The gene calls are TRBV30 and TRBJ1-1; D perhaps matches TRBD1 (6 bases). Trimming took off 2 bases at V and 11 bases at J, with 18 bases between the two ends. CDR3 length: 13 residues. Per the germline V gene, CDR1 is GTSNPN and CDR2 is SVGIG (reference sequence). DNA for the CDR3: TGTGCCTGGAGTCCAGGACTTGGGCAGGGGGCTTTCTTT. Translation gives CAWSPGLGQGAFF.

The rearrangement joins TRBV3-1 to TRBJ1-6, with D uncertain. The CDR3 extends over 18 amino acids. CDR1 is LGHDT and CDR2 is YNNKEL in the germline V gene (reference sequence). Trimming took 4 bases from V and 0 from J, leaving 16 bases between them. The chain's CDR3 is CASSPYPDGSSYNSPLHF. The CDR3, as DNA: TGTGCCAGCAGCCCATACCCCGACGGGAGCTCCTATAATTCACCCCTCCACTTT.

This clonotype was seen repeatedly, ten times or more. The CDR3 loop reads CASSPWTTGELFF. The DNA of the CDR3 is TGTGCCAGCAGTCCCTGGACCACCGGGGAGCTGTTTTTT. The chain carries TRBV11-2 and TRBJ2-2, with D uncertain. The CDR3 is made up of 13 amino acids. CDR1 is SGHAT, CDR2 FQNNGV, per germline. Trimming removed 6 bases at V and 4 bases at J, with 9 bases between.

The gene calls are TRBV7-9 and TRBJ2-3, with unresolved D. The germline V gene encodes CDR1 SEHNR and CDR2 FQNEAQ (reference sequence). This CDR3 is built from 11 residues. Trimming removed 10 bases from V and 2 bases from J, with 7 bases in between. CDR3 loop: CAIQPTDTQYF. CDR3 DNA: TGTGCCATCCAACCCACAGATACGCAGTATTTT.

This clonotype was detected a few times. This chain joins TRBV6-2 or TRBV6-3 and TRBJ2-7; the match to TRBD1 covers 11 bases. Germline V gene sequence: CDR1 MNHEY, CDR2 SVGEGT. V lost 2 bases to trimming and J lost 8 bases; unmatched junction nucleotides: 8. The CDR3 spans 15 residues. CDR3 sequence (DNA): TGTGCCAGCAGTTACCCAGGACAGGGGGCCGTTCAGCAGTACTTC. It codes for CASSYPGQGAVQQYF.

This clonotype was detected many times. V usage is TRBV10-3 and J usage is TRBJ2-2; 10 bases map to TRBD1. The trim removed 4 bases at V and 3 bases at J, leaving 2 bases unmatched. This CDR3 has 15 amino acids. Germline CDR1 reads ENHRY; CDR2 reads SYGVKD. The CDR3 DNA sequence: TGTGCCATCAGTGGGACAGGGGGAGACACCGGGGAGCTGTTTTTT. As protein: CAISGTGGDTGELFF.

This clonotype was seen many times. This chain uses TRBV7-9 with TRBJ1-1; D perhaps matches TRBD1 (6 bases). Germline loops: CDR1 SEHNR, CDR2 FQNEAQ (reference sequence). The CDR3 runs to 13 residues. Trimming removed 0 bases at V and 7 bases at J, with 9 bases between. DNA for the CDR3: TGTGCCAGCAGCTTAGCCGGGGGCGATGAAGCTTTCTTT. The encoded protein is CASSLAGGDEAFF.

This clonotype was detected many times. The CDR3 here is CASSRDYGYEQYF. DNA for the CDR3: TGTGCCAGCAGCAGGGACTATGGCTACGAGCAGTACTTC. This rearrangement joins TRBV25-1 to TRBJ2-7; TRBD2 aligns across 7 bases. Germline CDR1 and CDR2: MGHDK and SYGVNS. The CDR3 has 13 amino acids. J gave up 3 bases and V 6 bases, and 5 bases lay outside the gene matches.

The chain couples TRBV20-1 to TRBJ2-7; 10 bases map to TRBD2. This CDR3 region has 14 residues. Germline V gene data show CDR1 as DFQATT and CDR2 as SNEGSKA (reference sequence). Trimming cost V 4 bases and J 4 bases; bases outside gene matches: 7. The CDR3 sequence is CSATPPSGSYEQYF. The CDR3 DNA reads TGCAGTGCTACCCCACCTAGCGGGAGTTACGAGCAGTACTTC.

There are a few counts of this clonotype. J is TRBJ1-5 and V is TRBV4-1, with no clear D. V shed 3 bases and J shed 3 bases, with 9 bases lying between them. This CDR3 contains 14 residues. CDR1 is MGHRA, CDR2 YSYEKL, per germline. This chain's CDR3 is CASSQGGYNQPQHF. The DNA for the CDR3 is TGCGCCAGCAGCCAGGGTGGCTACAATCAGCCCCAGCATTTT.

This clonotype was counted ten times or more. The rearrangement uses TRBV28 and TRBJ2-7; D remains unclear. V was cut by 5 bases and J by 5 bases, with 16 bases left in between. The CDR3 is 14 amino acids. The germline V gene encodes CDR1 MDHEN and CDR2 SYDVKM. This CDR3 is CASSPRTASHEQYF. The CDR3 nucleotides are TGTGCCAGCAGTCCTAGGACGGCGTCCCACGAGCAGTACTTC.

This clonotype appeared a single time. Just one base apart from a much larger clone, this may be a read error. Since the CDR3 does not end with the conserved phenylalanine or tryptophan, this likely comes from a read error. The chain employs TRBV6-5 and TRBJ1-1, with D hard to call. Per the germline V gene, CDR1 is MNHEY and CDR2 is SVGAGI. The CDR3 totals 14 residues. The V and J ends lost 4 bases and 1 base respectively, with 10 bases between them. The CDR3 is CASSLVSGNTEAFC. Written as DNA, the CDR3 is TGTGCCAGCAGTTTAGTTAGCGGGAACACTGAAGCTTTCTGT.

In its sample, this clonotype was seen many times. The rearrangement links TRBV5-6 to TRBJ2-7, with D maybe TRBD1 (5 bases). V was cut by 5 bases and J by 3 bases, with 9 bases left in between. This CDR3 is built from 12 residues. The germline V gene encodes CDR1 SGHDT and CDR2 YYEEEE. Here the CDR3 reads CASSAGIYEQYF. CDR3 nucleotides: TGTGCCAGCAGTGCAGGGATCTACGAGCAGTACTTC. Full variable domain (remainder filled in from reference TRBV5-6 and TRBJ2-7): DAGVTQSPTHLIKTRGQQVTLRCSPKSGHDTVSWYQQALGQGPQFIFQYYEEEERQRGNFPDRFSGHQFPNYSSELNVNALLLGDSALYLCASSAGIYEQYFGPGTRLTVT.

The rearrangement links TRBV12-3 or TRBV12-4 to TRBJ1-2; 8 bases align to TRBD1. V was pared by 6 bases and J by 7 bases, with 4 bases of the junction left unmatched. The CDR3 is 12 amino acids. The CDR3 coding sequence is TGTGCCAGCAGCCCGACAGGGGCTGGCTACACCTTC. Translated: CASSPTGAGYTF.

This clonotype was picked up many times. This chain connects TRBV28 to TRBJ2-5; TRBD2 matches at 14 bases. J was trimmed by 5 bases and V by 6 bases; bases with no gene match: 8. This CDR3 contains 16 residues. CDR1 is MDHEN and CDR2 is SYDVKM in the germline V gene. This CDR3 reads CASRLTGLAGGETQYF. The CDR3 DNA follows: TGTGCCAGCAGACTTACCGGACTAGCGGGGGGTGAGACCCAGTACTTC.

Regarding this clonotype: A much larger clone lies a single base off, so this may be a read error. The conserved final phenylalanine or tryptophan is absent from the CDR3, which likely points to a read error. CDR3 DNA: TGTGCCAGCAGTTTCGCCGGGAGCGAGAACACTGAAGCTTTCTCT. Residues: CASSFAGSENTEAFS. The J gene is TRBJ1-1, the V gene TRBV27; D is ambiguous. This CDR3 spans 15 amino acids. Trimming took off 3 bases at V and 1 base at J, with 12 bases between the two ends. The V gene's germline CDR1 is MNHEY and CDR2 SMNVEV (reference sequence).

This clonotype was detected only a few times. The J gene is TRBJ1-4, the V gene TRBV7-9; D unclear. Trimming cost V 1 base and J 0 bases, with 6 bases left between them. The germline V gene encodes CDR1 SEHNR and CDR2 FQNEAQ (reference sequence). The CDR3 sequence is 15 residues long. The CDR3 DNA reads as TGTGCCAGCAGCTTAGGACACTCAACTAATGAAAAACTGTTTTTT. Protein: CASSLGHSTNEKLFF.

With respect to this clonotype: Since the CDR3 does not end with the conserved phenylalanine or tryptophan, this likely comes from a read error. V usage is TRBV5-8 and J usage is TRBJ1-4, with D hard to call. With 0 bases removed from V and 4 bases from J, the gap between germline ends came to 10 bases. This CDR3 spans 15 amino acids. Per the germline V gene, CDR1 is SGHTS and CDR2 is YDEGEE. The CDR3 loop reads CASSLGRIDNEKLFL. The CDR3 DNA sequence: TGTGCCAGCAGCTTGGGCCGGATAGATAATGAAAAACTGTTTCTT.

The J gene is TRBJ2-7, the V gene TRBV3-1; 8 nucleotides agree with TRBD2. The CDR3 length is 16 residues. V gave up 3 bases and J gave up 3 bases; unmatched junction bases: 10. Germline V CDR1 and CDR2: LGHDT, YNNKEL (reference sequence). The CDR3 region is CASSHSGREWGYEQYF. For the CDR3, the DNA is TGTGCCAGCAGCCACAGCGGGAGAGAGTGGGGCTACGAGCAGTACTTC.

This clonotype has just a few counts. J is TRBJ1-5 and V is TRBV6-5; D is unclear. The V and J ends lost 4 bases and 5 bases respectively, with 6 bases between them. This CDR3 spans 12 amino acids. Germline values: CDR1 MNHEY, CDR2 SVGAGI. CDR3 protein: CASSSTDQPQHF. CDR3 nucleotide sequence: TGTGCCAGCAGTTCGACGGATCAGCCCCAGCATTTT.

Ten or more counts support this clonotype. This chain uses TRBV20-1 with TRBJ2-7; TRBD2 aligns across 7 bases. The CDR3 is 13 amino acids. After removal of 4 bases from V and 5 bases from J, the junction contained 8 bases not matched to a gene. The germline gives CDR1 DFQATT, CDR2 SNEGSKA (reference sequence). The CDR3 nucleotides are TGCAGTGCTATCCAGCGGGAATTCCACGAGCAGTACTTC. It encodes CSAIQREFHEQYF.

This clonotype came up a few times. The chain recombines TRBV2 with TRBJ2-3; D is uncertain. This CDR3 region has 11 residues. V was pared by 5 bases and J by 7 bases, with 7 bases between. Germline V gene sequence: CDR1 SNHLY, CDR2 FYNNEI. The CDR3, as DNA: TGTGCCAGCAGTACGGAGAATACGCAGTATTTT. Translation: CASSTENTQYF.

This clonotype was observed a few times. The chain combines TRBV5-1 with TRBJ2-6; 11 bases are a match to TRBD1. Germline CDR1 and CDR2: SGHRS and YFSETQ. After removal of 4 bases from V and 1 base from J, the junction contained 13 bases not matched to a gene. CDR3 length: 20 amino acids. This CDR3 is CASSPQLGTGGWSGANVLTF. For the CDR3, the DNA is TGCGCCAGCAGCCCTCAATTAGGGACAGGGGGTTGGTCTGGGGCCAACGTCCTGACTTTC.

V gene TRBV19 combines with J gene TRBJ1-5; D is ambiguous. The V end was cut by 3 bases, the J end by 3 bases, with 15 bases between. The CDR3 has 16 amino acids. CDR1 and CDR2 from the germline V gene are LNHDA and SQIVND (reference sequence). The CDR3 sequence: CASSMRGVLNNQPQHF. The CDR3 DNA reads TGTGCCAGTAGTATGCGCGGGGTGTTGAACAATCAGCCCCAGCATTTT.

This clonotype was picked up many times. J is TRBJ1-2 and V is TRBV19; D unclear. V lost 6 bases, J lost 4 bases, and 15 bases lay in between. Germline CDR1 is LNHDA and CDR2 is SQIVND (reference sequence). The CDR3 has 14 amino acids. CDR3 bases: TGTGCCAGTAGCCGGAACGCAGAAGGCTATGGCTACACCTTC. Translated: CASSRNAEGYGYTF.

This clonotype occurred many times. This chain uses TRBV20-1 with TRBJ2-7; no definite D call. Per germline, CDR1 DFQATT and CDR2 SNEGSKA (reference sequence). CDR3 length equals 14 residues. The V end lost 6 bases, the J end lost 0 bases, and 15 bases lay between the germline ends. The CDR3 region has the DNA TGCAGTGCGGTCCGAGACTCCGGCTCCTACGAGCAGTACTTC. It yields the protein CSAVRDSGSYEQYF.

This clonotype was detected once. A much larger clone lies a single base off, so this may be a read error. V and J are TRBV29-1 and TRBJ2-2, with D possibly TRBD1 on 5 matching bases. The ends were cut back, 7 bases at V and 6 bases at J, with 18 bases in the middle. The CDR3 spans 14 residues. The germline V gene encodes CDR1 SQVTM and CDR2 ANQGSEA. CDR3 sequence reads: CSAAFRDSAGELFF. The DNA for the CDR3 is TGCAGCGCGGCCTTCAGGGATTCGGCCGGGGAGCTGTTTTTT.

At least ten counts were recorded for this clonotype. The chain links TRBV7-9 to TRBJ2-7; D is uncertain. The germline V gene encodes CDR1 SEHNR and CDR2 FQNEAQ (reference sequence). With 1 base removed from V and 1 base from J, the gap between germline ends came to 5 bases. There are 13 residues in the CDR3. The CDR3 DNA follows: TGTGCCAGCAGCTTAGTGGTATCCTACGAGCAGTACTTC. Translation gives CASSLVVSYEQYF.

In DNA, the CDR3 is TGTGCCAGCAGCTCATTGAGAGGGAGCGGGAGTCTGGGCGAGCAGTACTTC. Encoded protein: CASSSLRGSGSLGEQYF. The V gene is TRBV11-2, the J gene TRBJ2-7, with 8 bases aligning to TRBD2. Germline V CDR1 and CDR2: SGHAT, FQNNGV. The V gene end was trimmed by 4 bases and the J gene end by 6 bases; junction bases not matched to a gene: 17. This CDR3 is 17 amino acids long.